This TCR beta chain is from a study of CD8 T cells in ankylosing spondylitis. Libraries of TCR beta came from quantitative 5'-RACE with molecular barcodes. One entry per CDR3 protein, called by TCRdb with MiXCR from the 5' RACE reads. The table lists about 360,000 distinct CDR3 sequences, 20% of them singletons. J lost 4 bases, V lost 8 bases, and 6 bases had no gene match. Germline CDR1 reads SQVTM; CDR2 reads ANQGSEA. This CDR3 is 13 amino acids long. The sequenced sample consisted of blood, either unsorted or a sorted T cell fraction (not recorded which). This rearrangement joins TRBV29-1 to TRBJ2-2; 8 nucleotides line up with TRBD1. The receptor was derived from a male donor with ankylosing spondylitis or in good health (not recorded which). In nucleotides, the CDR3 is TGCAGCATCCGGACAGGGCTCACCGGGGAGCTGTTTTTT. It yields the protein CSIRTGLTGELFF.